This is a list of T cell receptor beta chains from one sample in a study of glioma-infiltrating T cells. Using its own MiXCR run on the multiplex PCR reads, TCRdb lists one record per CDR3 protein. The sample records 90,000 to 100,000 distinct CDR3 sequences, 35% to 45% being singletons. The source material was glioma tissue, nonneoplastic brain tissue, or PBMCs (not recorded which). The receptor source for this set is a human donor with low-grade glioma or glioblastoma, undergoing nonglioma brain surgery, or in good health (not recorded which). Each CDR3 is given with its conserved first and last residue. A D gene is named only where the DNA matches it firmly. Clone size is stated in some rows and not others, as once, few, many or a class when expanded.

clone_size: many
j_call: TRBJ1-2
v_call: TRBV29-1
d_call: TRBD1
cdr3_nt: TGCAGCGTGGGAACGACAGGGGTTGGCTACACCTTC
cdr3_aa: CSVGTTGVGYTF

clone_size: many
j_call: TRBJ2-4
v_call: TRBV19
d_call: -
cdr3_nt: TGTGCCAGTAGTTCCGTGGCGCTAAGAAACATTCAGTACTTC
cdr3_aa: CASSSVALRNIQYF

clone_size: -
j_call: TRBJ2-2
v_call: TRBV29-1
d_call: -
cdr3_nt: TGCAGCGTAGGGACGGCCGCGAACACCGGGGGGCTGTTTTTT
cdr3_aa: CSVGTAANTGGLFF

clone_size: many
j_call: TRBJ1-1
v_call: TRBV19
d_call: TRBD1
cdr3_nt: TGTGCCAGTAGTTCTCGGGACAGGGGGCTTTTGAACACTGAAGCTTTCTTT
cdr3_aa: CASSSRDRGLLNTEAFF

clone_size: few
j_call: TRBJ2-5
v_call: TRBV5-1
d_call: -
cdr3_nt: TGCGCCAGCGGATTGACCGGGAACCCACAAGAGACCCAGTACTTC
cdr3_aa: CASGLTGNPQETQYF

clone_size: many
j_call: TRBJ1-3
v_call: TRBV6-2/TRBV6-3
d_call: -
cdr3_nt: TGTGCCAGCACCGGGACAGGAAACACCATATATTTT
cdr3_aa: CASTGTGNTIYF

clone_size: -
j_call: TRBJ1-1
v_call: TRBV29-1
d_call: -
cdr3_nt: TGCAGCGTTCCAGGAGGGGGGCGATTGAACACTGAGGCTTTCTTT
cdr3_aa: CSVPGGGRLNTEAFF

clone_size: many
j_call: TRBJ2-7
v_call: TRBV20-1
d_call: TRBD2
cdr3_nt: TGCGGTGCCCGATTGGCGGGGGGCCCCTACGAGCAGTACTTC
cdr3_aa: CGARLAGGPYEQYF

clone_size: many
j_call: TRBJ1-6
v_call: TRBV19
d_call: TRBD1
cdr3_nt: TGTGCCAGTACAGGGGGCGAAGCCTATAATTCACCCCTCCACTTT
cdr3_aa: CASTGGEAYNSPLHF

clone_size: -
j_call: TRBJ2-1
v_call: TRBV12-3/TRBV12-4
d_call: -
cdr3_nt: TGTGCCAGCAGTTTATTTATGAACAACACTGAGCATTTCTTC
cdr3_aa: CASSLFMNNTEHFF

clone_size: once
j_call: TRBJ1-2
v_call: TRBV6-2/TRBV6-3
d_call: -
cdr3_nt: TGTGCCAGCAGTACCCTGGGAGGCTACACCTTC
cdr3_aa: CASSTLGGYTF

clone_size: -
j_call: TRBJ2-1
v_call: TRBV20-1
d_call: -
cdr3_nt: TGCAGTGCTAGAGATCACCCAGCGGGCTCCTACAATGAGCAGTTCTTC
cdr3_aa: CSARDHPAGSYNEQFF

clone_size: -
j_call: TRBJ1-4
v_call: TRBV29-1
d_call: -
cdr3_nt: TGCAGCGTTGAAGAGGGTGGACTTCTTGGGGCGTCTGAAAAACTGTTTTTT
cdr3_aa: CSVEEGGLLGASEKLFF

clone_size: few
j_call: TRBJ2-3
v_call: TRBV11-3
d_call: TRBD2
cdr3_nt: TGTGCCAGCAGCTTATACGTAGCGGGGAATACAGATACGCAGTATTTT
cdr3_aa: CASSLYVAGNTDTQYF